The 12 T cell receptor beta chains below were found in one sample sequenced in a study of T-cell memory formation after mild COVID-19 (dated by TCRdb to the early 2020s). Library preparation was by 5' RACE. TCRdb shows the sequencer as Illumina NovaSeq 6000. Starting from the raw public reads, TCRdb applied fastp trimming at Q25, assembled clones with MiXCR and retained in-frame beta chains. Entries that share a CDR3 protein sequence are merged under the most common genes and DNA. This sample comprises around 200,000 distinct CDR3 sequences, over 7.5% of them detected only once. The ten largest clones take up 3.5% to 4% of the sample. The sample taken for sequencing was PBMCs or a T cell subset sorted from them (not recorded which). The origin of the receptors is a young man who had mild COVID-19 (a few samples of this study predate the infection). The sample titles of this study are shuffled in the database, so cell type and time point are left out; the donor was told from shared clones.

This clonotype was found a few times. The rearrangement joins TRBV7-2 to TRBJ1-2, with a tentative D call TRBD1 (5 bases). Germline V gene sequence: CDR1 SGHTA, CDR2 FQGNSA. The CDR3 contains 13 residues. The V gene lost 5 bases and the J gene lost 4 bases, with 11 bases spanning the gap. The CDR3 region has the DNA TGTGCCAGCAGCCCGGGACCCGGCTATGGCTACACCTTC. Translated, it gives CASSPGPGYGYTF.

This clonotype showed up just a few times. The rearrangement links TRBV12-3 or TRBV12-4 to TRBJ2-1; TRBD1 matches at 9 bases. This CDR3 has 15 residues. J lost 0 bases, V lost 5 bases, and 2 bases had no gene match. The CDR3 loop is CASSPQGASYNEQFF. The CDR3 DNA reads TGTGCCAGCAGTCCACAGGGGGCCTCCTACAATGAGCAGTTCTTC.

This sequence joins TRBV6-5 and TRBJ2-5; D is perhaps TRBD2 (6 bases). V was trimmed by 7 bases and J by 7 bases, leaving 19 bases between them. This CDR3 is built from 14 residues. CDR1 MNHEY and CDR2 SVGAGI come from the germline V gene. CDR3 coding DNA: TGTGCCAGCACTCCACGGGACCACGGGGGGACCCAGTACTTC. This gives the protein CASTPRDHGGTQYF.

This clonotype was seen a few times. The chain is built from TRBV2 and TRBJ2-5; D is unresolved. Germline values: CDR1 SNHLY, CDR2 FYNNEI. V was pared by 4 bases and J by 5 bases, with 5 bases between. The CDR3 is 11 amino acids. CDR3 sequence: CASSVWETQYF. In DNA form, the CDR3 reads TGTGCCAGCAGTGTCTGGGAGACCCAGTACTTC.

This clonotype was counted a few times. This chain joins TRBV6-5 and TRBJ1-1; D gene ambiguous. The germline gives CDR1 MNHEY, CDR2 SVGAGI. The V gene lost 5 bases and the J gene lost 0 bases, with 13 bases spanning the gap. CDR3 length equals 15 residues. This CDR3 reads CASSPLPGVNTEAFF. In DNA, the CDR3 is TGTGCCAGCAGTCCCCTCCCCGGCGTGAACACTGAAGCTTTCTTT.

This clonotype has a count of ten or more. The chain employs TRBV5-1 and TRBJ1-5, with D maybe TRBD1 (5 bases). Trimming took 1 base from V and 6 from J, leaving 14 bases between them. The CDR3 covers 15 residues. CDR1 is SGHRS and CDR2 is YFSETQ in the germline V gene. CDR3 DNA sequence: TGCGCCAGCAGCTTGAGGGGCGAAGGAGGTCAGCCCCAGCATTTT. Encoded protein: CASSLRGEGGQPQHF.

The J gene is TRBJ1-1, the V gene TRBV20-1, with D tentatively TRBD1 (5 bases). Germline CDR1 is DFQATT and CDR2 is SNEGSKA (reference sequence). The CDR3 sequence is 16 residues long. V was shortened by 1 base and J by 4 bases, with 19 bases between the two germline ends. The CDR3 sequence is CSARARPGSVSTEAFF. The CDR3 region has the DNA TGCAGTGCTAGAGCCCGGCCAGGGTCTGTATCCACTGAAGCTTTCTTT.

J is TRBJ1-6 and V is TRBV19; no definite D call. V was pared by 5 bases and J by 10 bases, with 12 bases between. Germline lookup yields CDR1 LNHDA and CDR2 SQIVND (reference sequence). The CDR3 sequence is 13 residues long. CDR3 nucleotides: TGTGCCAGTAGTCCGCGGGCCGGCTCACCCCTCCACTTT. Its translation is CASSPRAGSPLHF.

The gene calls are TRBV29-1 and TRBJ1-2, with D possibly TRBD1 on 6 matching bases. CDR3 size: 12 residues. In germline, CDR1 is SQVTM, CDR2 ANQGSEA. The V end was cut by 7 bases, the J end by 1 base, with 10 bases between. The CDR3 loop is CSGGGINYGYTF. The CDR3 DNA sequence: TGCAGCGGAGGGGGAATTAACTATGGCTACACCTTC.

The chain carries TRBV11-2 and TRBJ2-5; no clear D gene. Trimming took 1 base from V and 9 from J, leaving 9 bases between them. CDR1 SGHAT and CDR2 FQNNGV come from the germline V gene. There are 12 residues in the CDR3. Here the CDR3 reads CASSLGPGAQYF. CDR3 DNA sequence: TGTGCCAGCAGCTTAGGGCCCGGAGCCCAGTACTTC.

The V call is TRBV5-4, the J call TRBJ1-2, with TRBD1 identical over 8 bases. CDR1 and CDR2 from the germline V gene are SGHNT and YYREEE (reference sequence). The CDR3 length is 15 residues. J gave up 4 bases and V 0 bases, and 5 bases lay outside the gene matches. Here the CDR3 reads CASSLVFRGPYGYTF. The CDR3 nucleotides read TGTGCCAGCAGCTTGGTTTTCAGGGGGCCCTATGGCTACACCTTC.

This chain uses TRBV19 with TRBJ1-5; 7 bases agree with TRBD1. Germline values: CDR1 LNHDA, CDR2 SQIVND (reference sequence). V shed 4 bases and J 2 bases; nucleotides not matched to a gene: 14. The CDR3 is made up of 18 amino acids. This CDR3 is CASSTLPRQGRGNQPQHF. The CDR3 bases are TGTGCCAGTAGTACCCTCCCTCGACAGGGCCGGGGCAATCAGCCCCAGCATTTT.